Listed below are T cell receptor beta chains from one sample, sequenced in a study of cytomegalovirus exposure and HLA in healthy donors. Method: immunoSEQ multiplex PCR; TCRdb's copy keeps in-frame clones and lacks some. Among some 150,000 clones listed, roughly four fifths were seen once. The sample comprised PBMCs. The origin of the receptors is a woman aged 45-60 years in good health and CMV-seronegative. Both conserved end residues are part of each CDR3. D genes are given only for firm matches. Size values are once, few and many counts, or a class for expanded clones, and some rows have none.

CDR3 protein | CDR3 DNA | D gene | J gene | CDR3 length | clone size | V gene
CASSYRVRDEPQHF | TGTGCCAGCAGTTACAGGGTGAGGGATGAGCCCCAGCATTTT | NA | TRBJ1-5 | 14 | NA | TRBV6-5
CASSLIGALTSYGYTF | TGTGCCAGCTCCCTTATCGGGGCTTTGACTAGCTATGGCTACACCTTC | NA | TRBJ1-2 | 16 | once | TRBV27
CASSDREQFF | TGTGCCAGCAGCGACAGGGAGCAGTTCTTC | NA | TRBJ2-1 | 10 | NA | TRBV28
CASRGTGATNEKLFF | TGTGCCAGCAGAGGAACGGGTGCAACTAATGAAAAACTGTTTTTT | NA | TRBJ1-4 | 15 | NA | TRBV27
CASSLEVTGKYF | TGTGCCAGCAGTTTAGAGGTCACCGGGAAGTACTTC | NA | TRBJ2-7 | 12 | NA | TRBV28
CASSLWAYGELFF | TGTGCCAGCAGCCTATGGGCGTACGGGGAGCTGTTTTTT | NA | TRBJ2-2 | 13 | NA | TRBV14
CASSPMTGVGNTIYF | TGTGCCAGCAGCCCCATGACAGGGGTCGGAAACACCATATATTTT | TRBD1 | TRBJ1-3 | 15 | NA | TRBV7-9
CATPGTSSTDTQYF | TGTGCCACTCCCGGGACTAGCAGCACAGATACGCAGTATTTT | TRBD2 | TRBJ2-3 | 14 | NA | TRBV6-4
CASSLKFHSKNIQYF | TGTGCCAGCAGTTTAAAGTTTCACTCCAAAAACATTCAGTACTTC | NA | TRBJ2-4 | 15 | NA | TRBV27
CASVPGGTGGGNEQFF | TGTGCTAGTGTCCCGGGGGGAACAGGGGGAGGGAATGAGCAGTTCTTC | NA | TRBJ2-1 | 16 | few | TRBV12-5
CASSTTGNTGELFF | TGTGCCAGTAGTACGACAGGTAACACCGGGGAGCTGTTTTTT | NA | TRBJ2-2 | 14 | NA | TRBV19
CASSHLAGEETQYF | TGTGCCAGCAGCCATCTAGCGGGGGAAGAGACCCAGTACTTC | TRBD2 | TRBJ2-5 | 14 | NA | TRBV7-2
CASSRSSYEQYF | TGTGCCAGCAGCCGCAGCTCCTACGAGCAGTACTTC | NA | TRBJ2-7 | 12 | once | TRBV11-2
CASTLGRTKRYEQYF | TGTGCCAGCACTTTGGGGAGAACAAAGCGCTACGAGCAGTACTTC | NA | TRBJ2-7 | 15 | NA | TRBV13
CASSLSPSGPHGYTF | TGTGCCAGCAGCTTGAGCCCATCGGGTCCGCATGGCTACACCTTC | NA | TRBJ1-2 | 15 | NA | TRBV5-6
CATSRAGTERHGAQPQHF | TGTGCCACCAGCAGGGCTGGGACAGAGAGACATGGGGCTCAGCCCCAGCATTTT | TRBD1 | TRBJ1-5 | 18 | NA | TRBV15
CASSLWGTGLSYGYTF | TGTGCCAGCAGTTTGTGGGGGACAGGGTTGAGCTATGGCTACACCTTC | TRBD1 | TRBJ1-2 | 16 | NA | TRBV28
CASSYHKDSGKSQEAQYF | TGTGCCAGCAGTTACCACAAAGATAGCGGGAAGAGCCAAGAGGCCCAGTACTTC | TRBD2 | TRBJ2-5 | 18 | NA | TRBV2
CASSPGQGVYEQYF | TGTGCCAGTAGCCCCGGGCAGGGGGTTTACGAGCAGTACTTC | TRBD1 | TRBJ2-7 | 14 | few | TRBV19
CASSQRPHYEQYF | TGTGCCAGCAGCCAGCGTCCGCACTACGAGCAGTACTTC | NA | TRBJ2-7 | 13 | once | TRBV14
CASSRGETQYF | TGTGCCAGCAGTAGAGGAGAGACCCAGTACTTC | NA | TRBJ2-5 | 11 | NA | TRBV6-1
CASSHPRTSGIPLEQFF | TGTGCCAGCAGCCACCCCCGGACTAGCGGGATTCCTCTTGAGCAGTTCTTC | TRBD2 | TRBJ2-1 | 17 | NA | TRBV14
CSARQGNSPLHF | TGCAGCGCGAGACAGGGGAATTCACCCCTCCACTTT | TRBD1 | TRBJ1-6 | 12 | NA | TRBV29-1
CASSLEGQPLDEQYF | TGCGCCAGCAGCTTGGAGGGACAACCTTTGGACGAGCAGTACTTC | NA | TRBJ2-7 | 15 | once | TRBV5-1
CASGVGQVSNTEAFF | TGTGCTAGTGGTGTGGGACAGGTCTCGAACACTGAAGCTTTCTTT | TRBD1 | TRBJ1-1 | 15 | NA | TRBV12-5
CASSRDSSSYGYTF | TGTGCCAGCAGCCGGGACAGCTCCTCCTATGGCTACACCTTC | TRBD1 | TRBJ1-2 | 14 | NA | TRBV9
CASSLDGGPYSNQPQHF | TGTGCCAGCAGCTTAGACGGGGGACCTTATAGCAATCAGCCCCAGCATTTT | NA | TRBJ1-5 | 17 | NA | TRBV7-2
CASSLTPGRGAAGGSYEQYF | TGTGCCAGCAGCTTAACACCGGGCAGGGGTGCAGCGGGGGGATCGTACGAGCAGTACTTC | TRBD2 | TRBJ2-7 | 20 | NA | TRBV7-3
CASLTGRDREAFF | TGTGCCAGTTTGACAGGGCGGGACAGAGAAGCTTTCTTT | TRBD1 | TRBJ1-1 | 13 | once | TRBV7-2
CASSLGGPGTGNEKLFF | TGCGCCAGCAGCTTGGGGGGTCCCGGGACAGGGAATGAAAAACTGTTTTTT | TRBD1 | TRBJ1-4 | 17 | NA | TRBV5-1
CASSLGGGSEKLFF | TGTGCCAGCAGCTTAGGGGGGGGGAGTGAAAAACTGTTTTTT | NA | TRBJ1-4 | 14 | NA | TRBV7-2
CASSGANLPTNEKLFF | TGTGCCAGCAGTGGGGCAAATCTCCCAACTAATGAAAAACTGTTTTTT | NA | TRBJ1-4 | 16 | NA | TRBV6-1
CASSYWTGGPTEAFF | TGTGCCAGCAGTTACTGGACAGGGGGCCCTACTGAAGCTTTCTTT | TRBD1 | TRBJ1-1 | 15 | NA | TRBV6-5
CASSLSRTYGYTF | TGTGCCAGCAGCTTAAGCCGAACCTATGGCTACACCTTC | NA | TRBJ1-2 | 13 | NA | TRBV7-8
CAISDPWRASYEQYF | TGTGCCATCAGTGATCCTTGGAGGGCCTCCTACGAGCAGTACTTC | NA | TRBJ2-7 | 15 | NA | TRBV10-3
CASSPISKGAGEAFF | TGTGCCAGCTCACCAATTAGTAAGGGGGCTGGTGAAGCTTTCTTT | TRBD1 | TRBJ1-1 | 15 | NA | TRBV18
CASSTDFQAGVTYEQYF | TGTGCCAGCAGCACCGATTTTCAAGCGGGGGTAACCTACGAGCAGTACTTC | TRBD2 | TRBJ2-7 | 17 | NA | TRBV7-9
CASNSGGSRFGYTF | TGTGCCAGCAATTCAGGGGGGAGTCGGTTTGGCTACACCTTC | TRBD1 | TRBJ1-2 | 14 | few | TRBV2
CASSQGSAYNEQFF | TGTGCCAGCAGCCAGGGGAGCGCGTACAATGAGCAGTTCTTC | NA | TRBJ2-1 | 14 | NA | TRBV4-2
CASSLDRATGELFF | TGCGCCAGCAGTTTGGACAGGGCGACCGGGGAGCTGTTTTTT | TRBD1 | TRBJ2-2 | 14 | NA | TRBV5-1
CASSPLAGGYDEQYF | TGTGCCAGCTCACCACTTGCGGGAGGGTATGACGAGCAGTACTTC | TRBD2 | TRBJ2-7 | 15 | NA | TRBV18
CASSTGTGLWETQYF | TGTGCCAGCAGCACAGGGACAGGGCTTTGGGAGACCCAGTACTTC | TRBD1 | TRBJ2-5 | 15 | NA | TRBV5-5
CASSSSGRRNIQYF | TGTGCCAGCAGCTCTAGCGGGAGAAGAAACATTCAGTACTTC | TRBD2 | TRBJ2-4 | 14 | NA | TRBV7-2
CASSVSAGQGTEAFF | TGTGCCAGCAGCGTAAGTGCAGGGCAGGGCACTGAAGCTTTCTTT | NA | TRBJ1-1 | 15 | NA | TRBV9
CASSFDGTPQETQYF | TGTGCCAGCAGCTTCGACGGGACACCCCAGGAGACCCAGTACTTC | NA | TRBJ2-5 | 15 | NA | TRBV11-2
CASKLSTAYNSPLHF | TGTGCCAGCAAATTGTCGACAGCTTATAATTCACCCCTCCACTTT | NA | TRBJ1-6 | 15 | NA | TRBV6-5
CASTSGSRNYGYTF | TGTGCCAGCACCTCAGGTAGTCGGAACTATGGCTACACCTTC | NA | TRBJ1-2 | 14 | once | TRBV28
CASSWGQGEYGYTF | TGTGCCAGCAGCTGGGGACAGGGGGAATATGGCTACACCTTC | TRBD1 | TRBJ1-2 | 14 | NA | TRBV7-2
CASSQDPGFNSPLHF | TGCGCCAGCAGCCAAGATCCAGGTTTTAATTCACCCCTCCACTTT | NA | TRBJ1-6 | 15 | NA | TRBV4-3
CASSTDREGKLFF | TGTGCCAGCAGCACAGACAGGGAAGGAAAACTGTTTTTT | TRBD1 | TRBJ1-4 | 13 | once | TRBV9
CASSLARGGFEKLFF | TGCGCCAGCAGCTTGGCTCGAGGGGGTTTTGAAAAACTGTTTTTT | NA | TRBJ1-4 | 15 | once | TRBV5-1
CASSTPGGSTDTQYF | TGTGCCAGCAGCACTCCGGGGGGCAGCACAGATACGCAGTATTTT | NA | TRBJ2-3 | 15 | NA | TRBV11-2